This is a list of T cell receptor beta chains from one sample in a study of cytomegalovirus exposure and HLA in healthy donors. The repertoire was sequenced with immunoSEQ multiplex PCR; TCRdb's copy has only in-frame clones and lacks some. The sample's table shows about 52,000 clones. Sequenced sample: PBMCs. The source of these receptors is a woman aged 60-75 years in good health and CMV-seropositive. CDR3s include the opening cysteine and the closing phenylalanine or tryptophan.

J: TRBJ1-2
V: TRBV18
CDR3: CASSPALDHGYTF

J: TRBJ2-7
V: TRBV7-2
CDR3: CASSYRTGEQYF

J: TRBJ2-7
V: TRBV6-1
CDR3: CASRAPGTGAYEQYF

J: TRBJ2-7
V: TRBV5-1
CDR3: CASSLDERGDYEQYF

J: TRBJ1-1
V: TRBV29-1
CDR3: CSVGTGAPNTEAFF

J: TRBJ2-2
V: TRBV10-1
CDR3: CASSEPGQSNTGELFF

J: TRBJ2-2
V: TRBV28
CDR3: CASSNPNRAGDTGELFF

J: TRBJ2-5
V: TRBV6-1
CDR3: CASSGDYQETQYF

J: TRBJ2-1
V: TRBV7-6
CDR3: CASSLVNERGSEQFF

J: TRBJ2-7
V: TRBV6-5
CDR3: CASSSDRGSSYEQYF

J: TRBJ1-1
V: TRBV7-2
CDR3: CASSLGGFGDTEAFF